This T cell receptor beta chain emerged from a study of blood T cell repertoires in COVID-19. Across the study: Samples came from the United States, Italy and Spain, spanning acute and convalescent COVID-19.

Profiling relied on immunoSEQ multiplex PCR, and the TCRdb table lists in-frame clones only, not all of them. This repertoire shows some 170,000 clones, 82% found once; its top ten account for about 8.4%. Trimming removed 2 bases from V and 9 bases from J; junction bases left unmatched: 6. The V gene's germline CDR1 is SGHTA and CDR2 FQGNSA. This CDR3 spans 14 amino acids. Input material: peripheral blood. This clonotype was sampled from a woman aged 65 to 85 with acute or convalescent COVID-19. The V gene is TRBV7-2, the J gene TRBJ2-1; 8 nucleotides match TRBD2. The CDR3: CASSLITSGGEQFF. CDR3 coding DNA: TGTGCCAGCAGCTTAATAACTAGCGGAGGTGAGCAGTTCTTC.